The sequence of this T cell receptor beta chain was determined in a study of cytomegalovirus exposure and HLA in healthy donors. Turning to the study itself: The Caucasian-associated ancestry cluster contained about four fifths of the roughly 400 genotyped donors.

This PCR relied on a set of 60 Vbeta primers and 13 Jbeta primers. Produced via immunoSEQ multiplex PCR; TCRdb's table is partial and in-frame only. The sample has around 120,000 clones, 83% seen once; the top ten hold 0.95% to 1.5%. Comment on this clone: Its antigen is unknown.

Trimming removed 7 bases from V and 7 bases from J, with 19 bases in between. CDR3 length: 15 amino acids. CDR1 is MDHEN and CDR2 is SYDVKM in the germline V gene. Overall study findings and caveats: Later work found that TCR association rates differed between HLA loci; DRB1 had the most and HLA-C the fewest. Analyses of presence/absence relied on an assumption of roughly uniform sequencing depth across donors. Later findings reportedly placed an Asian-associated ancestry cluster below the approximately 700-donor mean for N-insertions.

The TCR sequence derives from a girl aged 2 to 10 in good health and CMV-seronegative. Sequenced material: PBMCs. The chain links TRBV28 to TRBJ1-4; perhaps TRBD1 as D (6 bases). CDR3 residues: CASKPTGRGGEKLFF. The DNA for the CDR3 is TGTGCCAGCAAACCTACAGGGCGTGGGGGTGAAAAACTGTTTTTT.